The clone carrying this T cell receptor (beta chain) was counted a single time. Its antigen is not identified. The sample belongs to a study of T cells in Graves' hyperthyroidism and ophthalmopathy. Study-wide results and caveats: A model of 13 V-J features distinguished ophthalmopathy from stable hyperthyroidism. Ophthalmopathy, which appeared later, was predicted by the model a median approximately 6 months before onset.

From RNA transcripts, TCR beta CDR3 regions were amplified. First-round RT-PCR targeting the TCR CDR3 was performed with the HTBI primer set. One entry per CDR3 protein, called by TCRdb with MiXCR from the multiplex PCR reads. This sample has fewer than 650,000 distinct CDR3 sequences, with about 45% found just once. The CDR3 spans 13 residues. Germline CDR1 reads DFQATT; CDR2 reads SNEGSKA (reference sequence). Uncontrolled infection, other autoimmune disease, pregnancy or lactation disqualified patients from enrolment. Orbital computed tomography and thyroid ultrasound, together with serum TRAb and thyroxine and clinical symptoms, were used for diagnoses.

The TCR comes from an adult woman with Graves' disease, either hyperthyroidism or ophthalmopathy (not recorded which). This chain links TRBV20-1 with TRBJ2-3, with TRBD2 as a possible D gene (6 bases). Sequencing used peripheral blood or thyroid tissue (not recorded which). The CDR3 coding sequence is TGCAGGCCGACTCGACCTAGCGTAGATACGCAGTATTTT. Encoded protein: CRPTRPSVDTQYF.